These T cell receptor beta chains were read from a single sample in a study of T cells in Graves' hyperthyroidism and ophthalmopathy. TCRdb called the multiplex PCR reads again in MiXCR, with one record for every CDR3 protein. The sample has 250,000 to 300,000 distinct CDR3 sequences; about a sixth are singletons. Material: blood. The receptors come from a woman in her sixties with Graves' ophthalmopathy. Each CDR3 is given with its conserved first and last residue. The D gene is left open where the match is weak. A row's size may be missing; if present it is once, few, many or a size class.

>TRBJ1-2|TRBV5-1|TRBD1|many
TGCGCCAGTGGCGGGACAGGGCCTCATGGCTACACCTTC
CASGGTGPHGYTF
>TRBJ2-1|TRBV6-1|.|many
TGTGCCAGCAGTCGCCGGGCCCAACTATCATACAATGAGCAGTTCTTC
CASSRRAQLSYNEQFF
>TRBJ2-1|TRBV7-2|.|many
TGTGCCAGCAGCTCCAGGGTATACAATGAGCAGTTCTTC
CASSSRVYNEQFF
>TRBJ2-3|TRBV5-1|TRBD2|many
TGCGCCAGCAGCTCTAGCGGCAGAGCTAGCACAGATACGCAGTATTTT
CASSSSGRASTDTQYF
>TRBJ2-7|TRBV20-1|.|.
TGCAGTGCTAGAGATGACAGTTCCTACGAGCAGTACTTC
CSARDDSSYEQYF
>TRBJ2-3|TRBV9|TRBD1|few
TGTGCCAGCAGCGTAGGGGAAGGGGGCAGAACAGATACGCAGTATTTT
CASSVGEGGRTDTQYF
>TRBJ2-7|TRBV5-4|.|many
TGTGCCAGCAGCTTGAGCGGAGCGGGCAGGGGAGTATACGAGCAGTACTTC
CASSLSGAGRGVYEQYF
>TRBJ1-3|TRBV20-1|TRBD1|many
TGCAGTGCACCAAGGACAGGGGCTGGAAACACCATATATTTT
CSAPRTGAGNTIYF
>TRBJ2-3|TRBV7-3|TRBD1|few
TGTGCCAGCAGCTCGACAGGGGCGAGCACAGATACGCAGTATTTT
CASSSTGASTDTQYF
>TRBJ1-2|TRBV28|.|many
TGTGCCAGCAGTTTGAAGGACCCCCGGGGCTACACCTTC
CASSLKDPRGYTF
>TRBJ2-3|TRBV12-3/TRBV12-4|.|.
TGTGCCAGCAGCTCGGGCGTGGATACGCAGTATTTT
CASSSGVDTQYF
>TRBJ2-7|TRBV7-2|.|many
TGTGCCAGCAGCTTAGCGGGAGGTCGCTCCTACGAGCAGTACTTC
CASSLAGGRSYEQYF
>TRBJ2-7|TRBV5-1|TRBD1|many
TGCGCCAGCAGCGATGACAGGGACGACTACGAGCAGTACTTC
CASSDDRDDYEQYF
>TRBJ2-1|TRBV24-1|.|few
TGTGCCACCAGTGATTGGAAACCCGGGCGCGTTGTCCACAATGAGCAGTTCTTC
CATSDWKPGRVVHNEQFF
>TRBJ1-5|TRBV11-2|.|many
TGTGCCAGCAGCTTAGACATGGTCCAGCCCCAGCATTTT
CASSLDMVQPQHF
>TRBJ2-5|TRBV24-1|TRBD1|many
TGTGCCACCAGTGGGGCTGGGACAGCGCAAGAGACCCAGTACTTC
CATSGAGTAQETQYF
>TRBJ2-7|TRBV30|TRBD1|few
TGTGCCTGGGTCATAGAAGGGACAGGGGATTCCTACGAGCAGTACTTC
CAWVIEGTGDSYEQYF
>TRBJ1-2|TRBV12-3/TRBV12-4|.|many
TGTGCCAGCAGTTTAGTGGCTGCCCCTGGCTACACCTTC
CASSLVAAPGYTF
>TRBJ1-1|TRBV4-3|.|few
TGCGCCAGCAGCCAAGAAGGTTGGGGTGGCACTGAAGCTTTCTTT
CASSQEGWGGTEAFF
>TRBJ1-1|TRBV5-1|TRBD1|many
TGCGCCAGCAGCTCAAGACAGGGGAGGGGCACTGAAGCTTTCTTT
CASSSRQGRGTEAFF
>TRBJ2-2|TRBV7-2|TRBD1|medium-sized
TGTGCCAGCAGCTGGGGCCCGGACAGGGCAACCGGGGAGCTGTTTTTT
CASSWGPDRATGELFF
>TRBJ1-1|TRBV27|TRBD1|many
TGTGCCAGCAGTCCCAACAGGGGCCGGACTGAAGCTTTCTTT
CASSPNRGRTEAFF
>TRBJ2-7|TRBV27|TRBD1|few
TGTGCCAGCAGGCGGACAGGGGTGTATTACGAGCAGTACTTC
CASRRTGVYYEQYF
>TRBJ2-3|TRBV2|TRBD2|many
TGTGCCAGCCAACTAGCGGGGGCGACAGATACGCAGTATTTT
CASQLAGATDTQYF
>TRBJ1-2|TRBV20-1|.|many
TGCAGTGCCACTCCGGCAGGGAACCGCGTCTATGGCTACACCTTC
CSATPAGNRVYGYTF
>TRBJ1-1|TRBV18|.|many
TGTGCCAGCTCACCACCGTGGGGGCAGAACACTGAAGCTTTCTTT
CASSPPWGQNTEAFF
>TRBJ2-1|TRBV9|.|once
TGTGCCAGCAGCCCCACTACTACCCCCCTTGTCCCCAATGGGCAGTTCTTC
CASSPTTTPLVPNGQFF
>TRBJ2-5|TRBV4-3|.|many
TGCGCCAGCAGCCAAGAACTTTCAAAGGAGACCCAGTACTTC
CASSQELSKETQYF
>TRBJ2-3|TRBV7-2|TRBD1|many
TGTGCCAGCAGCTTTACCGGGACAGGCACAGATACGCAGTATTTT
CASSFTGTGTDTQYF
>TRBJ2-1|TRBV7-2|TRBD2|.
TGTGCCAGCAGCTTAGTTTCCCGGGGGGTCAATGAGCAGTTCTTC
CASSLVSRGVNEQFF
>TRBJ2-3|TRBV2|.|many
TGTGCCAGCAGTGAAGCGAGAGATACGCAGTATTTT
CASSEARDTQYF
>TRBJ2-7|TRBV13|.|many
TGTGCCAGCAGCTGGGAGGGGGTTAGCTCCTACGAGCAGTACTTC
CASSWEGVSSYEQYF
>TRBJ2-7|TRBV6-1|.|.
TGTGCCAGCAGTACGGTGTCGGGCGAGCAGTACTTC
CASSTVSGEQYF
>TRBJ2-3|TRBV4-1|TRBD2|many
TGCGCCAGCAGCCAAGAACGAGTAGCGGGGGGACCTAGCACAGATACGCAGTATTTT
CASSQERVAGGPSTDTQYF
>TRBJ2-1|TRBV2|TRBD2|.
TGTGCCAGCAGTGGATTAGCGGGAGGGCGTGGATCCTCCTACAATGAGCAGTTCTTC
CASSGLAGGRGSSYNEQFF
>TRBJ1-1|TRBV9|.|.
TGTGCCAGCAGCGTAGAGGGGGGGGGTGAAGCTTTCTTT
CASSVEGGGEAFF
>TRBJ1-5|TRBV10-2|TRBD1|few
TGCGCCAGCAGCGGTCAGGGGGCTTTGGAGCCCCAGCATTTT
CASSGQGALEPQHF
>TRBJ2-1|TRBV12-3/TRBV12-4|TRBD1|many
TGTGCCAGCAGTCACAGGGGTGACAATGAGCAGTTCTTC
CASSHRGDNEQFF
>TRBJ2-7|TRBV28|TRBD1|.
TGTGCCAGCAGCGTACAGGGGGCAGCCGACTACGAGCAGTACTTC
CASSVQGAADYEQYF
>TRBJ1-5|TRBV19|TRBD1|many
TGTGCCAGTAGCCAGCGTGACAGGGCGAGCAATCAGCCCCAGCATTTT
CASSQRDRASNQPQHF
>TRBJ1-2|TRBV19|.|.
TGTGCCAGTAGTCTATCGGTGCAGGGGTGGATTCCGTCGGGCTACACCTTC
CASSLSVQGWIPSGYTF
>TRBJ1-1|TRBV7-2|.|many
TGTGCCAGCAGCCCGAGTGGGGGATATGGTGAAGCTTTCTTT
CASSPSGGYGEAFF
>TRBJ2-1|TRBV7-8|.|.
TGTGCCAGCAGCTTAGTCTCGGCCGTTAACAATGAGCAGTTCTTC
CASSLVSAVNNEQFF
>TRBJ1-5|TRBV20-1|TRBD1|many
TGCAGTGCGCGAGGCTTACAGACAGGGAGGGGCCCTAGCAATCAGCCCCAGCATTTT
CSARGLQTGRGPSNQPQHF
>TRBJ1-3|TRBV28|.|few
TGTGCCAGCGATTCCACCCTCGGGGCAGCCTCTGGAAACACCATATATTTT
CASDSTLGAASGNTIYF
>TRBJ1-6|TRBV2|.|many
TGTGCCAGCAGAGGCTCCGGGACACAAAATTCACCCCTCCACTTT
CASRGSGTQNSPLHF
>TRBJ1-1|TRBV12-3/TRBV12-4|TRBD1|.
TGTGCCAGCCGGCGACAGGGAGGATCGAACACTGAAGCTTTCTTT
CASRRQGGSNTEAFF
>TRBJ1-1|TRBV7-2|TRBD1|.
TGTGCCAGCAGCGCCCCGGGACAGGGGAGTCCTGAAGCTTTCTTT
CASSAPGQGSPEAFF
>TRBJ2-7|TRBV28|TRBD2|many
TGTGCCAGCAGCCCAGGACTAGCGGGAGGAATTAAGGCCCCCTACGAGCAGTACTTC
CASSPGLAGGIKAPYEQYF
>TRBJ2-2|TRBV20-1|TRBD1|few
TGCAGTGCCTGGACAGGGACCACTGGGACCGGGGAGCTGTTTTTT
CSAWTGTTGTGELFF
>TRBJ2-7|TRBV18|TRBD2|few
TGTGCCAGCTCAACTGGACGGGGGGTCGAGCAGTACTTC
CASSTGRGVEQYF
>TRBJ2-7|TRBV20-1|TRBD2|.
TGCAGTGCTAGTCAGCTGGGAGGGTCTACCTACGAGCAGTACTTC
CSASQLGGSTYEQYF
>TRBJ2-1|TRBV7-3|.|.
TGTGCCAGCAGCTCGCGATGGGGGGTCAATGAGCAGTTCTTC
CASSSRWGVNEQFF
>TRBJ2-7|TRBV29-1|TRBD1|.
TGCAGCGCCGGCCGGGACAGGGCCTCCTACGAGCAGTACTTC
CSAGRDRASYEQYF
>TRBJ1-1|TRBV7-9|.|.
TGTGCCAGCAGCTTAGGGGGCGGGGGGCGAACTGAAGCTTTCTTT
CASSLGGGGRTEAFF
>TRBJ2-7|TRBV6-1|.|few
TGTGCCACCCGGACGGGGCCCTACGAGCAGTACTTC
CATRTGPYEQYF
>TRBJ1-2|TRBV3-1|.|many
TGTGCCAGCAGCCAAGGGCGGGGTGGCTACACCTTC
CASSQGRGGYTF
>TRBJ2-3|TRBV11-3|.|many
TGTGCCAGCAGCTACAGGGGTGGAGGGCCGCAGTATTTT
CASSYRGGGPQYF
>TRBJ1-5|TRBV5-6|.|.
TGTGCCAGCAGCTTGATAGAAAGCAATCAGCCCCAGCATTTT
CASSLIESNQPQHF
>TRBJ2-7|TRBV5-5|TRBD1|many
TGTGCCAGCAGCTTGGCCTCGTGGGACAGCGCCTACGAGCAGTACTTC
CASSLASWDSAYEQYF